The 2 T cell receptor beta chains reported below all come from one sample, sequenced in a study of Tregs in tolerant kidney transplant recipients. The repertoire was sequenced with immunoSEQ multiplex PCR; TCRdb's copy has only in-frame clones and lacks some. The sample holds over 60,000 clones, 95% to 98% seen once. Specimen: CD4+ T cells from blood, collected before the transplant. These receptors came from a human donor who received a combined kidney and bone marrow transplant.

The chain couples TRBV28 to TRBJ1-4, with unresolved D. Trimming pared 2 bases from V and 0 bases from J, leaving 10 bases between. The CDR3 is 16 amino acids. Germline-derived CDR1 and CDR2 are MDHEN and SYDVKM. CDR3 DNA sequence: TGTGCCAGCAGTTTAACCCCGAGTGCAACTAATGAAAAACTGTTTTTT. As protein: CASSLTPSATNEKLFF.

The rearrangement joins TRBV30 to TRBJ2-7; D is perhaps TRBD1 (6 bases). CDR1 and CDR2 from the germline V gene are GTSNPN and SVGIG (reference sequence). This CDR3 contains 13 residues. The V and J ends lost 4 bases and 5 bases respectively, with 15 bases between them. The CDR3 DNA reads as TGTGCCTGGACAGGACAGTTCTTGAACGAGCAGTACTTC. Translating gives CAWTGQFLNEQYF.